The clone carrying this TCR beta chain came up many times. The target antigen is unknown. This sample was included in a study of read filtering for tumor transcriptome and immune sequencing. Study-wide results and caveats: RNA-seq captured clonotypes less deeply and reliably than IR-seq. The sorted CD138-negative fraction was a mixed bone marrow immune population, not purified T cells.

This library used roughly 430 ng RNA and molecular barcoded adaptors spanning alpha/delta and beta/gamma chains. MiXCR, applied by TCRdb to the reads, yields one record per CDR3 protein. The sample yields approximately 20,000 distinct CDR3 sequences, around 20% seen once. The origin of this receptor is a donor aged 40 or over with multiple myeloma. Material: a population of CD138-negative cells sorted from bone marrow.

CDR3 bases: TGTGCCACCAGCAGAGATGGGCAGGGTGGCCAGCCCCAGCATTTT. It is translated as CATSRDGQGGQPQHF. The V gene is TRBV15, the J gene TRBJ1-5, with D possibly TRBD1 on 5 matching bases. This CDR3 has 15 residues. With 0 bases removed from V and 7 bases from J, the gap between germline ends came to 13 bases. CDR1 LNHNV and CDR2 YYDKDF come from the germline V gene (reference sequence).